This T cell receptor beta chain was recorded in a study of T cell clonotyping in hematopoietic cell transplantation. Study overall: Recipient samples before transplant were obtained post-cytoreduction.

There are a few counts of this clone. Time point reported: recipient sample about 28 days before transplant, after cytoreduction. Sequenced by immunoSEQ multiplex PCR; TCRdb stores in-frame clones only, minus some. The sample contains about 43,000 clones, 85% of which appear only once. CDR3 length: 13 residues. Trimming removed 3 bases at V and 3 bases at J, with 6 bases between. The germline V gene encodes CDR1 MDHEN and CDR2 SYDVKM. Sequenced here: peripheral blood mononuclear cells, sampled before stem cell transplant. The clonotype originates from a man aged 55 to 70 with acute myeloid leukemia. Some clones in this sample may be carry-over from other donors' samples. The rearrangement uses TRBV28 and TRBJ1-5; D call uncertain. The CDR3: CASSFGNNQPQHF. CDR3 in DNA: TGTGCCAGCAGTTTCGGAAACAATCAGCCCCAGCATTTT.